This is a list of T cell receptor beta chains from one sample in a study of cytomegalovirus exposure and HLA in healthy donors. Data came from immunoSEQ multiplex PCR; TCRdb stores just in-frame clones and leaves some out. The table shows around 94,000 clones, with 78% occurring only once. Sequenced input: PBMCs. These TCRs come from a male donor in good health and CMV-seropositive. CDR3s include the opening cysteine and the closing phenylalanine or tryptophan. The D gene is left open where the match is weak. Clone size is stated in some rows and not others, as once, few, many or a class when expanded.

>TRBD1|TRBJ1-1|TRBV27|-
TGTGCCAGCAGTTCCCTAGGGACAGGGAACACTGAAGCTTTCTTT
CASSSLGTGNTEAFF
>TRBD1|TRBJ1-5|TRBV18|-
TGTGCCAGCTCAGCAGACAGGGTACGCCAGCCCCAGCATTTT
CASSADRVRQPQHF
>TRBD2|TRBJ2-5|TRBV7-9|-
TGTGCCAGCAGCCCCCTGGGCTGGGGAGGGACGGAGACCCAGTACTTC
CASSPLGWGGTETQYF
>-|TRBJ2-7|TRBV9|-
TGTGCCAGCAGCGTAGGCGGATCCTACGAGCAGTACTTC
CASSVGGSYEQYF
>TRBD2|TRBJ2-1|TRBV4-1|few
TGCGCCAGCAGCCAAGCGAACCGGGACTACCTATGGGAGCAGTTCTTC
CASSQANRDYLWEQFF
>-|TRBJ2-6|TRBV5-1|-
TGCGCCAGCAGCTTGGCCGGGACAGGGGCCAACGTCCTGACTTTC
CASSLAGTGANVLTF
>-|TRBJ2-3|TRBV5-1|-
TGCGCCAGCAAGGAGGGCACAGATACGCAGTATTTT
CASKEGTDTQYF
>-|TRBJ1-1|TRBV7-3|-
TGTGCCAGCAGCTGGCGGGGTAACACTGAAGCTTTCTTT
CASSWRGNTEAFF
>TRBD2|TRBJ2-3|TRBV7-9|-
TGTGCCAGCAGCCCAACCGGGACTAGCGGAAGCACAGATACGCAGTATTTT
CASSPTGTSGSTDTQYF
>-|TRBJ1-4|TRBV10-2|-
TGCGCCAGCACCGCGACAGGTGCCGGTGAAAAACTGTTTTTT
CASTATGAGEKLFF
>-|TRBJ2-7|TRBV10-2|-
TGCGCCAGCAGTCGTAGCTCCTACGAGCAGTACTTC
CASSRSSYEQYF
>-|TRBJ1-1|TRBV5-4|once
TGTGCCAGCAGCTTGACAGCAGGGACTGAAGCTTTCTTT
CASSLTAGTEAFF
>TRBD2|TRBJ2-1|TRBV6-6|-
TGTGCCAGCAGTAATAGCGGGGGGGGAAACAATGAGCAGTTCTTC
CASSNSGGGNNEQFF
>-|TRBJ1-4|TRBV9|-
TGTGCCAGCCAACCTGTCGAGGGAAGTGGAAAACTGTTTTTT
CASQPVEGSGKLFF
>TRBD1|TRBJ2-5|TRBV2|few
TGTGCCAGCAGGGGCAACAGGGGCCAAGAGACCCAGTACTTC
CASRGNRGQETQYF
>-|TRBJ2-1|TRBV27|-
TGTGCCAGCAGTTTGTCTAGCCTCAATGAGCAGTTCTTC
CASSLSSLNEQFF